This T cell receptor (beta chain) was documented in a study of Ad26.COV2.S vaccination and SARS-CoV-2 variants. Study-wide findings and caveats: Vaccinees and placebo recipients showed similar non-spike TCR breadth. The TCR breadth and depth analyses may have understated or missed part of the total T cell responses. Spike-specific responses of CD8+ and CD4+ T cells were reported to display substantial breadth after vaccination. Vaccine recipients surpassed placebo recipients in spike-specific TCR breadth.

Measured with immunoSEQ multiplex PCR; TCRdb has only the in-frame clones, and not every one. The sample shows around 100,000 clones, roughly 80% of them seen only once. For this clone: Its antigen remains unidentified.

Germline CDR1 SGDLS, CDR2 YYNGEE. The CDR3 has 15 residues. V shed 3 bases and J 2 bases; nucleotides not matched to a gene: 8. The starting material was peripheral blood, obtained after recovery from COVID-19. The V gene is TRBV9, the J gene TRBJ2-7; 7 nucleotides align to TRBD1. The receptor comes from a human donor who had recovered from COVID-19. CDR3: CASSAGHTGAYEQYF. CDR3 nucleotide sequence: TGTGCCAGCAGCGCCGGACATACAGGGGCCTACGAGCAGTACTTC.